The 20 T cell receptor beta chains below come from one sample, sequenced in a study of blood T cell repertoires in COVID-19. Measured with immunoSEQ multiplex PCR; TCRdb has only the in-frame clones, and not every one. This table has about 350,000 clones, about 90% appearing once. The sample consisted of PBMCs or T cells enriched from blood (not recorded which). The receptors come from a woman aged 25 to 45 who had recovered from COVID-19.

This clone showed up just a few times. The chain joins TRBV2 to TRBJ2-7; 12 bases agree with TRBD1. Germline V gene lookup returns CDR1 SNHLY and CDR2 FYNNEI. The trim removed 8 bases at V and 5 bases at J, leaving 10 bases unmatched. CDR3 length equals 15 residues. This chain's CDR3 is CASSPPGQGANEQYF. CDR3 bases: TGTGCCAGCTCCCCCCCGGGACAGGGGGCAAACGAGCAGTACTTC.

This clone showed up just once. The chain is built from TRBV5-5 and TRBJ2-7; TRBD1 agrees at 7 bases. This CDR3 has 12 amino acids. The ends lost 4 bases at V and 4 bases at J; junction bases unmatched: 2. Germline V gives CDR1 SGHKS, CDR2 YYEKEE (reference sequence). The CDR3 DNA reads as TGTGCCAGCAGCCAGGACAGGTACGAGCAGTACTTC. This gives the protein CASSQDRYEQYF.

The chain combines TRBV6-5 with TRBJ2-1, with 12 bases lining up with TRBD2. The CDR3 is 16 amino acids. V shed 4 bases, J shed 7 bases, and the junction held 8 bases outside the gene matches. Germline V gene data show CDR1 as MNHEY and CDR2 as SVGAGI. Written as DNA, the CDR3 is TGTGCCAGCAGTTCAGGACTAGCGGGGAAGTGGAATGAGCAGTTCTTC. Protein product: CASSSGLAGKWNEQFF.

DNA of the CDR3: TGCGCCAGCAGCCAAGAATTCGAGGGGGTTCAGCCCCAGCATTTT. Encoded protein: CASSQEFEGVQPQHF. This rearrangement joins TRBV4-1 to TRBJ1-5; tentative D call: TRBD1 (6 bases). The CDR3 loop spans 15 amino acids. Germline V gives CDR1 MGHRA, CDR2 YSYEKL. Trimming took off 0 bases at V and 6 bases at J, with 12 bases between the two ends.

As regards this clone: The same CDR3 also results from other DNA sequences found in this sample. The chain combines TRBV18 with TRBJ2-7; 7 nucleotides align to TRBD1. Germline V gene lookup returns CDR1 KGHSH and CDR2 LQKENI. The CDR3 is 13 residues long. Germline trimming cut 6 bases from V and 3 bases from J; bases unmatched to any gene: 5. The chain's CDR3 is CASSPGQNYEQYF. CDR3 sequence (DNA): TGTGCCAGCTCCCCGGGACAGAACTACGAGCAGTACTTC.

The chain couples TRBV12-3 or TRBV12-4 to TRBJ1-4; 9 nucleotides match TRBD1. Germline trimming cut 8 bases from V and 6 bases from J; bases unmatched to any gene: 4. The CDR3 loop spans 13 amino acids. This chain's CDR3 is CASLRDRDEKLFF. Written as DNA, the CDR3 is TGTGCCAGCCTCAGGGACAGGGATGAAAAACTGTTTTTT.

This rearrangement joins TRBV5-4 to TRBJ2-3; D may be TRBD1 (6 bases). The CDR3 contains 14 residues. Trimming removed 0 bases at V and 6 bases at J, with 11 bases between. The germline V gene has CDR1 SGHNT and CDR2 YYREEE (reference sequence). CDR3 nucleotides: TGTGCCAGCAGCTTGGCCAGGGGTGAGGATACGCAGTATTTT. Translating it yields CASSLARGEDTQYF. The full variable domain, rest sourced from reference TRBV5-4 and TRBJ2-3, is ETGVTQSPTHLIKTRGQQVTLRCSSQSGHNTVSWYQQALGQGPQFIFQYYREEENGRGNFPPRFSGLQFPNYSSELNVNALELDDSALYLCASSLARGEDTQYFGPGTRLTVL.

This chain's CDR3 is CASSSAGLTNEKLFF. CDR3 sequence (DNA): TGTGCCAGCAGTTCCGCAGGGCTTACTAATGAAAAACTGTTTTTT. The chain joins TRBV28 to TRBJ1-4, with D possibly TRBD1 on 5 matching bases. From germline, CDR1 is MDHEN and CDR2 SYDVKM. This CDR3 spans 15 amino acids. V was cut by 4 bases and J by 2 bases, with 11 bases left in between.

This chain links TRBV6-5 with TRBJ1-2, with 8 bases matching TRBD1. After removal of 4 bases from V and 3 bases from J, the junction contained 4 bases not matched to a gene. The CDR3 has 14 amino acids. Germline loops: CDR1 MNHEY, CDR2 SVGAGI. The CDR3: CASSFDRGDYGYTF. CDR3 nucleotide sequence: TGTGCCAGCAGTTTCGACAGGGGCGACTATGGCTACACCTTC.

The chain employs TRBV19 and TRBJ1-2, with D possibly being TRBD1 (5 bases). CDR1 LNHDA and CDR2 SQIVND come from the germline V gene (reference sequence). The CDR3 runs 16 residues. Trimming left V 1 base short and J 3 bases short, with 15 bases between. CDR3 DNA: TGTGCCAGTAGTATAGTCGGGCGGGACTCGCACTATGGCTACACCTTC. The encoded protein is CASSIVGRDSHYGYTF.

The chain is built from TRBV2 and TRBJ2-1; perhaps TRBD1 as D (5 bases). V was clipped by 2 bases and J by 4 bases, with 12 bases between them. Germline CDR1 and CDR2: SNHLY and FYNNEI. The CDR3 runs 15 residues. The CDR3 spells CASSERRQSYNEQFF. The CDR3 nucleotides are TGTGCCAGCAGTGAACGGAGACAGTCATACAATGAGCAGTTCTTC.

The chain uses TRBV4-2 and TRBJ2-2, with TRBD2 matching 10 bases. This CDR3 contains 15 residues. After removal of 1 base from V and 5 bases from J, the junction contained 1 base not matched to a gene. CDR1 is LGHNA and CDR2 is YNFKEQ in the germline V gene. CDR3 DNA sequence: TGTGCCAGCAGCCAAGCACTAGCGGGGACCGGGGAGCTGTTTTTT. Protein: CASSQALAGTGELFF.

In the case of this clone: Within the sample, other DNA sequences also encode this same CDR3. The rearrangement uses TRBV27 and TRBJ2-7, with D possibly being TRBD1 (6 bases). Trimming took 5 bases from V and 6 from J, leaving 8 bases between them. CDR3 size: 11 residues. Germline CDR1 MNHEY, CDR2 SMNVEV (reference sequence). CDR3 amino acids: CASSLRGEQYF. The CDR3 nucleotides are TGTGCCAGCAGTCTCAGGGGCGAGCAGTACTTC.

The chain combines TRBV19 with TRBJ2-3, with 9 positions matching TRBD2. Germline CDR1 LNHDA, CDR2 SQIVND (reference sequence). The CDR3 sequence is 16 residues long. With V trimmed by 3 bases and J by 5 bases, 9 bases remained unmatched. The CDR3, as DNA: TGTGCCAGTAGTATCCAGCCTAGCGGGGTAGTAGATACGCAGTATTTT. Its translation: CASSIQPSGVVDTQYF.

The gene calls are TRBV24-1 and TRBJ2-3; 8 bases are shared with TRBD2. The germline gives CDR1 KGHDR, CDR2 SFDVKD. V lost 7 bases and J lost 6; bases outside the gene matches: 11. The CDR3 is made up of 15 amino acids. In DNA, the CDR3 is TGTGCCACCAGCCCGGGGGGGCGGGGGGTCGATACGCAGTATTTT. Translating gives CATSPGGRGVDTQYF.

J is TRBJ2-5 and V is TRBV6-5, with D perhaps matching TRBD1 (6 bases). Trimming took off 0 bases at V and 0 bases at J, with 8 bases between the two ends. Germline CDR1 and CDR2: MNHEY and SVGAGI. This CDR3 is 15 amino acids long. CDR3 loop: CASSYSRGNQETQYF. In DNA form, the CDR3 reads TGTGCCAGCAGTTACTCAAGGGGGAACCAAGAGACCCAGTACTTC.

The V call is TRBV7-2, the J call TRBJ1-4, with D unclear. Germline CDR1 is SGHTA and CDR2 is FQGNSA. The CDR3 length is 14 residues. Trimming cost V 5 bases and J 8 bases, with 15 bases left between them. CDR3 residues: CASSPGRGGEKLFF. DNA for the CDR3: TGTGCCAGCAGCCCGGGCCGCGGAGGGGAAAAACTGTTTTTT.

This chain connects TRBV5-6 to TRBJ1-6, with a possible D match to TRBD1 (6 bases). V shed 9 bases and J shed 0 bases, with 22 bases lying between them. This CDR3 region has 18 residues. Germline V CDR1 and CDR2: SGHDT, YYEEEE. The CDR3 loop is CATHLQGPGSSYNSPLHF. The DNA for the CDR3 is TGTGCCACCCACCTACAGGGACCGGGCAGCTCCTATAATTCACCCCTCCACTTT. The full variable domain, completed using reference TRBV5-6 and TRBJ1-6, is DAGVTQSPTHLIKTRGQQVTLRCSPKSGHDTVSWYQQALGQGPQFIFQYYEEEERQRGNFPDRFSGHQFPNYSSELNVNALLLGDSALYLCATHLQGPGSSYNSPLHFGNGTRLTVT.

The table lists this clone with a count of one. The chain is built from TRBV4-1 and TRBJ1-5; 9 bases match TRBD1. Trimming removed 1 base from V and 0 bases from J; junction bases left unmatched: 7. Germline CDR1 is MGHRA and CDR2 is YSYEKL. The CDR3 covers 18 residues. In DNA form, the CDR3 reads TGCGCCAGCAGCCAAGCCCAGGGACAGGGATATAGCAATCAGCCCCAGCATTTT. Its translation: CASSQAQGQGYSNQPQHF.

V gene TRBV24-1 combines with J gene TRBJ2-3; D is perhaps TRBD2 (5 bases). The CDR3 covers 14 residues. Germline-derived CDR1 and CDR2 are KGHDR and SFDVKD. Trimming cost V 7 bases and J 2 bases, with 12 bases left between them. In nucleotides, the CDR3 is TGTGCCACCAGAGGAAGCGGAACCACAGATACGCAGTATTTT. Amino acids: CATRGSGTTDTQYF.